This T cell receptor (beta chain) was observed in a study of T-cell reconstitution after alpha-beta-depleted transplantation in children (dated by TCRdb to 2016 to 2017). Regarding the study in general: Using TCR repertoire profiling, the study followed T-cell immune reconstitution in a quantitative way in children after TCRalphabeta/CD19-depleted allogeneic hematopoietic cell transplantation.

This clonotype has a count of ten or more. Its antigen is unknown. No base quality values were provided; no much bigger clone lies one nucleotide off. The CDR3 starts with the cysteine, ends with the phenylalanine, and has 16 residues. The CDR3 DNA has 48 bases and is translated from base 1. CDR1 and CDR2 are drawn from the germline V gene: MDHEN, SYDVKM. V is clipped by 3 bases and J by 4 bases, and the sequence between their germline boundaries is 15 bases long. Library generation was performed with PCR. The sequencer listed for this sample is Illumina HiSeq 2500. To normalize quantification of the TCRbeta repertoire, the TCR libraries were built with molecular barcoding that relied on unique molecular identifiers. Through fastp at Q25 and MiXCR, TCRdb rebuilt clones from the public reads, retaining in-frame beta chains. Each entry merges the rows of one CDR3 protein and shows their most common DNA and genes. A total of 170,000 or so distinct CDR3 sequences appear in this sample, less than 8% of them only once. The ten largest make up 3% to 3.5% of the sample.

This receptor was identified in a human donor who donated a stem cell graft to a child with Wiskott-Aldrich syndrome. Recombination joined TRBV28 with TRBJ2-2; a tentative D call is TRBD1 (6 bases match). The material was PBMCs from the stem cell graft donor, obtained from the stem cell graft. CDR3 loop: CASSLVGTSGTGELFF. The DNA sequence is as follows: TGTGCCAGCAGTTTGGTGGGGACATCGGGCACCGGGGAGCTGTTTTTT.